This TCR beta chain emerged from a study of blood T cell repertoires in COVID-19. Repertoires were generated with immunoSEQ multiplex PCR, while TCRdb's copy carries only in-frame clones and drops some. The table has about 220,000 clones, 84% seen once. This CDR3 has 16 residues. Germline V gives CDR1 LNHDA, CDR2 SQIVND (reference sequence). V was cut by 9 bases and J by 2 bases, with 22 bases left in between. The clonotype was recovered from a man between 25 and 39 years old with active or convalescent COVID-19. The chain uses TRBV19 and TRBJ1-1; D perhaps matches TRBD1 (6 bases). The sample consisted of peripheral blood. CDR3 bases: TGTGCCAGGGGGGGGGAGTCGGGGGCCGGAAACACTGAAGCTTTCTTT. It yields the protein CARGGESGAGNTEAFF.